The 30 T cell receptor beta chains presented below share a single source sample, sequenced in a study of cytomegalovirus exposure and HLA in healthy donors. PCR amplification relied on 60 Vbeta primers (plus 13 Jbeta primers). Assay: immunoSEQ multiplex PCR; the TCRdb copy retains only in-frame clones and omits some. In the table there are around 170,000 clones, over 80% of which are singletons. Input material: PBMCs. The receptors originated from a young woman in good health and CMV-seronegative.

V usage is TRBV19 and J usage is TRBJ1-2; the D is unclear. CDR1 and CDR2 (germline): LNHDA, SQIVND (reference sequence). V was pared by 0 bases and J by 0 bases, with 11 bases between. The CDR3 is 16 amino acids. This chain's CDR3 is CASSIDRQEANYGYTF. CDR3 sequence (DNA): TGTGCCAGTAGTATAGATCGGCAGGAGGCTAACTATGGCTACACCTTC.

The J gene is TRBJ1-1, the V gene TRBV6-5, with 7 bases lining up with TRBD1. The CDR3 runs 14 residues. CDR1 and CDR2 from the germline V gene are MNHEY and SVGAGI. V trimming: 3 bases; J trimming: 3 bases; junction bases outside the gene matches: 4. The CDR3 DNA reads TGTGCCAGCAGTTATAACAGGGGAGACACTGAAGCTTTCTTT. Translated: CASSYNRGDTEAFF.

This clone occurred a few times. V and J are TRBV6-5 and TRBJ1-1; possible D gene TRBD1, 6 bases. This CDR3 is 14 amino acids long. Germline CDR1 MNHEY, CDR2 SVGAGI. The V end was cut by 2 bases, the J end by 3 bases, with 10 bases between. DNA of the CDR3: TGTGCCAGCAGTTACGACAGGAGAGACACTGAAGCTTTCTTT. Its translation is CASSYDRRDTEAFF.

V usage is TRBV5-5 and J usage is TRBJ1-3; D is possibly TRBD1 (6 bases). CDR3 length: 15 amino acids. Germline V lookup: CDR1 SGHKS, CDR2 YYEKEE (reference sequence). V was cut by 4 bases and J by 4 bases, with 15 bases left in between. CDR3 region: CASSPDSLPGNTIYF. DNA of the CDR3: TGTGCCAGCAGCCCGGACAGTCTTCCCGGAAACACCATATATTTT.

The chain recombines TRBV19 with TRBJ1-5; D is perhaps TRBD1 (5 bases). V lost 4 bases to trimming and J lost 7 bases, with 17 bases between them. The CDR3 totals 15 residues. The germline gives CDR1 LNHDA, CDR2 SQIVND (reference sequence). The CDR3 spells CASSTYARGGQPQHF. The DNA of the CDR3 is TGTGCCAGTAGTACCTACGCCCGGGGGGGACAGCCCCAGCATTTT.

The rearrangement uses TRBV5-1 and TRBJ1-1; D gene uncertain. Germline V gives CDR1 SGHRS, CDR2 YFSETQ. This CDR3 region has 15 residues. V lost 0 bases and J 1 base, leaving 10 bases between the germline ends. The CDR3 loop reads CASSLDLQENTEAFF. DNA for the CDR3: TGCGCCAGCAGCTTGGATCTGCAGGAGAACACTGAAGCTTTCTTT.

Notes on this clone: A junction end diverges from the germline sequence, so it may reflect a read error. The chain is built from TRBV7-9 and TRBJ1-1; D is ambiguous. The CDR3 spans 15 residues. The germline gives CDR1 SEHNR, CDR2 FQNEAQ (reference sequence). As DNA, the CDR3 is TGTTCCAGCAGCTTTCATCGAGGAGAGAACACTGAAGCTTTCTTT. This gives the protein CSSSFHRGENTEAFF.

This chain links TRBV9 with TRBJ2-7, with D tentatively TRBD1 (5 bases). Between the trimmed V and J ends, which lost 4 bases and 7 bases, there was a span of 18 bases. The CDR3 has 14 amino acids. Germline values: CDR1 SGDLS, CDR2 YYNGEE. CDR3 coding DNA: TGTGCCAGCAGCCCGTACCAGGGTCGCAAGGAGCAGTACTTC. Its protein product is CASSPYQGRKEQYF.

In DNA, the CDR3 is TGTGCCAGCAGTTACATGGACAGGAACTATGGCTACACCTTC. Its protein is CASSYMDRNYGYTF. J is TRBJ1-2 and V is TRBV28; 7 nucleotides agree with TRBD1. The CDR3 runs 14 residues. Trimming removed 4 bases from V and 2 bases from J; junction bases left unmatched: 4. The germline V gene encodes CDR1 MDHEN and CDR2 SYDVKM.

This sequence joins TRBV6-4 and TRBJ2-7, with a possible D match to TRBD1 (6 bases). V was shortened by 5 bases and J by 5 bases, with 16 bases between the two germline ends. The CDR3 totals 14 residues. Germline assignment: CDR1 MRHNA and CDR2 SNTAGT. The CDR3 sequence is CASSTTTGSNEQYF. CDR3 coding DNA: TGTGCCAGCAGTACCACAACAGGGTCCAACGAGCAGTACTTC.

The V gene is TRBV30, the J gene TRBJ2-5; TRBD2 might be the D (6 bases). CDR1 GTSNPN and CDR2 SVGIG come from the germline V gene (reference sequence). V lost 3 bases and J lost 1, with 9 bases in between. The CDR3 has 13 residues. The CDR3 here is CAWSGGLQETQYF. In DNA, the CDR3 is TGTGCCTGGAGCGGGGGACTCCAAGAGACCCAGTACTTC.

This rearrangement joins TRBV4-2 to TRBJ1-3; D might be TRBD1 (6 bases). Germline CDR1 reads LGHNA; CDR2 reads YNFKEQ. CDR3 length: 14 amino acids. Trimming stripped 3 bases from V and 1 base from J, with 7 bases between. CDR3 region: CASSQGASGNTIYF. The CDR3 DNA follows: TGTGCCAGCAGCCAGGGGGCTTCTGGAAACACCATATATTTT.

This clone was seen a few times. The chain is built from TRBV5-4 and TRBJ2-7, with D perhaps TRBD1 (6 bases). Germline V gene sequence: CDR1 SGHNT, CDR2 YYREEE (reference sequence). The V end was cut by 3 bases, the J end by 4 bases, with 11 bases between. The CDR3 contains 13 residues. CDR3 protein: CASSSKGGYEQYF. CDR3 bases: TGTGCCAGCAGCTCTAAAGGGGGTTACGAGCAGTACTTC.

The V gene is TRBV12-5, the J gene TRBJ1-5; D is ambiguous. Trimming removed 3 bases at V and 6 bases at J, with 12 bases between. The CDR3 sequence is 14 residues long. The germline CDR1 and CDR2 sequences are LGHNT and FRNRAP. The chain's CDR3 is CASGFPGAIQPQHF. As DNA, the CDR3 is TGTGCTAGTGGTTTTCCGGGAGCCATTCAGCCCCAGCATTTT.

This clone has more than one count but fewer than ten. The V and J genes are TRBV27 and TRBJ2-7; D is undetermined. The V and J ends lost 3 bases and 2 bases respectively, with 5 bases between them. The CDR3 length is 12 residues. Germline-derived CDR1 and CDR2 are MNHEY and SMNVEV (reference sequence). The CDR3 loop reads CASSFTPYEQYF. The CDR3 DNA sequence: TGTGCCAGCAGTTTCACTCCCTACGAGCAGTACTTC.

The V and J genes are TRBV5-6 and TRBJ1-2; 8 bases align to TRBD1. V was clipped by 3 bases and J by 7 bases; unmatched bases: 11. Per germline, CDR1 SGHDT and CDR2 YYEEEE. The CDR3 has 15 residues. This CDR3 reads CASSWRGQGRTGYTF. CDR3 nucleotide sequence: TGTGCCAGCAGCTGGAGAGGACAGGGCCGAACTGGCTACACCTTC.

This chain uses TRBV9 with TRBJ1-3; tentatively, D is TRBD1 (6 bases). This CDR3 has 15 residues. CDR1 and CDR2 (germline): SGDLS, YYNGEE. Trimming removed 0 bases at V and 4 bases at J, with 11 bases between. CDR3: CASSVGQGIGNTIYF. CDR3 DNA sequence: TGTGCCAGCAGCGTAGGGCAGGGGATCGGAAACACCATATATTTT.

The rearrangement joins TRBV7-2 to TRBJ2-1, with 11 nucleotides matching TRBD2. CDR1 SGHTA and CDR2 FQGNSA come from the germline V gene. CDR3 length equals 15 residues. After removal of 5 bases from V and 9 bases from J, the junction contained 9 bases not matched to a gene. CDR3 residues: CASSLIAGGQGEQFF. For the CDR3, the DNA is TGTGCCAGCAGCCTGATAGCGGGGGGGCAGGGTGAGCAGTTCTTC.

The rearrangement links TRBV5-1 to TRBJ1-4; maybe TRBD1 (6 bases). V was cut by 3 bases and J by 7 bases, with 10 bases left in between. CDR1 and CDR2 from the germline V gene are SGHRS and YFSETQ. There are 13 residues in the CDR3. The CDR3 protein is CASSSRGFEKLFF. The CDR3 bases are TGCGCCAGCAGCTCCAGGGGATTTGAAAAACTGTTTTTT.

The rearrangement links TRBV19 to TRBJ2-2; TRBD2 matches at 11 bases. The trim removed 5 bases at V and 6 bases at J, leaving 5 bases unmatched. There are 15 residues in the CDR3. Germline V gene lookup returns CDR1 LNHDA and CDR2 SQIVND (reference sequence). DNA for the CDR3: TGTGCCAGTAGTTTAATAGCGGGGGGGCCCGGGGAGCTGTTTTTT. It specifies CASSLIAGGPGELFF. Full variable domain (missing parts from reference TRBV19 and TRBJ2-2): DGGITQSPKYLFRKEGQNVTLSCEQNLNHDAMYWYRQDPGQGLRLIYYSQIVNDFQKGDIAEGYSVSREKKESFPLTVTSAQKNPTAFYLCASSLIAGGPGELFFGEGSRLTVL.

The chain has TRBV7-8 and TRBJ2-3; 8 bases fit TRBD2. V dropped 6 bases and J dropped 4; count of bases not matched to a gene: 9. The CDR3 sequence is 15 residues long. CDR1 SGHVS and CDR2 FQNEAQ come from the germline V gene. The CDR3: CASSLIGGAADTQYF. The CDR3 nucleotides are TGTGCCAGCAGTTTAATCGGGGGGGCGGCAGATACGCAGTATTTT.

The chain recombines TRBV11-3 with TRBJ2-7; 8 bases are a match to TRBD2. CDR3 length: 14 amino acids. Germline V gene data show CDR1 as SGHNT and CDR2 as YENEEA. The ends lost 5 bases at V and 0 bases at J; junction bases unmatched: 3. Here the CDR3 DNA reads TGTGCCAGCAGCCCCGGGGGGGACTCCTACGAGCAGTACTTC. Translated: CASSPGGDSYEQYF.

The V and J genes are TRBV6-6 and TRBJ1-2, with a weak D call TRBD1 (6 bases). The V and J ends lost 8 bases and 7 bases respectively, with 14 bases between them. This CDR3 is 12 amino acids long. Germline V CDR1 and CDR2: MNHNY, SVGAGI (reference sequence). CDR3 amino acids: CASDFSGAGYTF. In DNA form, the CDR3 reads TGTGCCAGCGATTTCTCAGGGGCTGGCTACACCTTC.

The chain recombines TRBV6-5 with TRBJ1-5; no clear D. The CDR3 covers 14 residues. CDR1 MNHEY and CDR2 SVGAGI come from the germline V gene. V was clipped by 4 bases and J by 2 bases, with 9 bases between them. Here the CDR3 reads CASSFAEGNQPQHF. The CDR3 coding sequence is TGTGCCAGCAGTTTTGCAGAGGGCAATCAGCCCCAGCATTTT.

The CDR3 bases are TGTGCCAGCAGTACTACGCATCATCGACAGGGGGCGCGGACTGAAGCTTTCTTT. As protein: CASSTTHHRQGARTEAFF. This chain links TRBV28 with TRBJ1-1, with 10 bases that match TRBD1. J gave up 5 bases and V 5 bases, and 17 bases lay outside the gene matches. Germline loops: CDR1 MDHEN, CDR2 SYDVKM. The CDR3 totals 18 residues. Based on the CDR3 plus reference TRBV28 and TRBJ1-1, the full variable domain is DVKVTQSSRYLVKRTGEKVFLECVQDMDHENMFWYRQDPGLGLRLIYFSYDVKMKEKGDIPEGYSVSREKKERFSLILESASTNQTSMYLCASSTTHHRQGARTEAFFGQGTRLTVV.

The V and J genes are TRBV28 and TRBJ1-1, with D possibly matching TRBD1 (6 bases). V gave up 5 bases and J gave up 4 bases, with 11 bases separating them. This CDR3 has 13 amino acids. CDR1 is MDHEN and CDR2 is SYDVKM in the germline V gene. The CDR3: CASSPGVVTEAFF. CDR3 DNA: TGTGCCAGCAGTCCAGGGGTCGTCACTGAAGCTTTCTTT.

The J gene is TRBJ2-5, the V gene TRBV4-2, with 8 bases fitting TRBD1. CDR3 length equals 15 residues. The J segment lost 1 base and the V segment lost 3 bases, leaving 4 bases of the junction unmatched. From germline, CDR1 is LGHNA and CDR2 YNFKEQ. The DNA for the CDR3 is TGTGCCAGCAGCCAGACAGGACAGGGCCAAGAGACCCAGTACTTC. This codes for CASSQTGQGQETQYF.

The rearrangement uses TRBV28 and TRBJ1-1, with D perhaps matching TRBD1 (5 bases). Germline assignment: CDR1 MDHEN and CDR2 SYDVKM. Trimming pared 11 bases from V and 2 bases from J, leaving 15 bases between. This CDR3 is 13 amino acids long. The CDR3 sequence is CAVGGGINTEAFF. As DNA, the CDR3 is TGTGCCGTCGGGGGGGGGATCAACACTGAAGCTTTCTTT.

The J gene is TRBJ2-5, the V gene TRBV19, with TRBD2 matching over 12 bases. V lost 3 bases, J lost 1 base, and 3 bases stayed unmatched. Per the germline V gene, CDR1 is LNHDA and CDR2 is SQIVND (reference sequence). There are 16 residues in the CDR3. The CDR3 loop is CASSIGLAGIQETQYF. The DNA for the CDR3 is TGTGCCAGTAGTATCGGACTAGCGGGGATCCAAGAGACCCAGTACTTC.

This chain uses TRBV14 with TRBJ2-3, with 7 nucleotides matching TRBD2. The CDR3 totals 15 residues. V lost 4 bases and J lost 0; bases outside the gene matches: 4. Germline V gene data show CDR1 as SGHDN and CDR2 as FVKESK. CDR3 DNA: TGTGCCAGCAGCCGACAACTAGCGAGCACAGATACGCAGTATTTT. It encodes CASSRQLASTDTQYF.